This TCR beta chain is from a study of vaccination and CD4 T cells after COVID-19. Treatment reported: approximately nine-day PBMC culture with coronavirus spike peptide pools or control peptides (ViraFEST assay). The CDR3 runs to 15 residues. Germline CDR1 reads SGHTA; CDR2 reads FQGNSA. With 1 base removed from V and 5 bases from J, the gap between germline ends came to 12 bases. As to this clonotype: As yet, its antigen is unknown.

Sequencing of cultured CD4+ T cell DNA used the Oncomine TCR Beta short-read assay. TCRdb ran MiXCR on the PCR reads and lists one entry per CDR3 protein. The sample carries approximately 21,000 distinct CDR3 sequences, roughly 47% recorded once. The sample taken for sequencing was cultured CD4+ T cells from blood. The gene calls are TRBV7-2 and TRBJ2-1; D gene ambiguous. The TCR sequence derives from a human donor with COVID-19. The CDR3 sequence is CASSLEGIGHNEQFF. CDR3 coding DNA: TGTGCCAGCAGCTTAGAGGGTATCGGCCACAATGAGCAGTTCTTC.